The clone carrying this T cell receptor (beta chain) was seen repeatedly, ten times or more. Its cognate antigen is unknown. Stated time point: patch test 1, 2 weeks after DPC sensitization. Treatment specified: therapeutic diphenylcyclopropenone sensitization with weekly scalp DPC. Drawing of blood took place ahead of applying each patch test. Patients had alopecia, were aged 18 to 70, and were not pregnant. This entry comes from a study of human T cells and chemical hapten exposure. Study details: Enrolled patients were predominantly female and had alopecia areata, totalis or universalis. General study findings and limits: Positive correlation was observed between PT1 expanded TCR counts and patch test score.

There are 14 residues in the CDR3. CDR1 and CDR2 from the germline V gene are MDHEN and SYDVKM. Deletions cut 6 bases from V and 5 bases from J, with 15 bases between. TCRdb reprocessed the RACE reads with MiXCR, giving one entry per CDR3 protein. This sample has around 340,000 distinct CDR3 sequences; under 9% occur once, and the top ten carry approximately 8%. The origin of this receptor is a woman under 30 with alopecia areata. Some clones in this sample may be carry-over from other donors' samples. V usage is TRBV28 and J usage is TRBJ2-3; tentatively, D is TRBD1 (5 bases). Sequencing was performed on whole blood, taken in connection with sensitization to the hapten diphenylcyclopropenone (DPC). The CDR3 sequence is CASSYTGRQDTQYF. CDR3 DNA sequence: TGTGCCAGCAGCTACACAGGTCGACAAGATACGCAGTATTTT.